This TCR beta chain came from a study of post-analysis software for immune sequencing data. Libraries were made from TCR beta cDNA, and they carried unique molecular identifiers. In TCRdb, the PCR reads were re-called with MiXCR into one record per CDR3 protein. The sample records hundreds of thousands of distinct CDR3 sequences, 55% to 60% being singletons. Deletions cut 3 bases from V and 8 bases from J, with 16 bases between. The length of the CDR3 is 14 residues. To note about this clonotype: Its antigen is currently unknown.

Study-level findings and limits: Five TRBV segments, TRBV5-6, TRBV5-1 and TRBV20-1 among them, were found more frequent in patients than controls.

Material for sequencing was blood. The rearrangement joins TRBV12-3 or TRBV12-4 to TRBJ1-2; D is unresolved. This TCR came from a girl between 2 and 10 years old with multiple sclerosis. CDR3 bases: TGTGCCAGCAGTTTCGGGGTCGGCGCGAGAGGCTACACCTTC. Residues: CASSFGVGARGYTF.